This entry describes one T cell receptor (beta chain). Its antigen remains unidentified. J was trimmed by 2 bases and V by 0 bases; bases with no gene match: 2. There are 17 residues in the CDR3. The V gene's germline CDR1 is MNHEY and CDR2 SVGEGT. Amplified TCR beta CDR3 regions came from RNA transcripts. With the HTBI primer set, the TCR CDR3 went through a first round of RT-PCR. TCRdb called the multiplex PCR reads again in MiXCR, with one record for every CDR3 protein. The data contain around 600,000 distinct CDR3 sequences, approximately 14% of them singletons. This sample was included in a study of T cells in Graves' hyperthyroidism and ophthalmopathy. Study results and limitations: Blood shared most expanded thyroid clonotypes above 0.001.

Disease duration was under 3 months in the ophthalmopathy patients, who also had a Clinical Activity Score of at least 3 and a NOSPECS grade of at least 4. The diagnostic basis comprised clinical symptoms, serum thyroxine and TRAb, thyroid ultrasound and orbital computed tomography. Extraction of PBMCs used roughly 9.6 ml of fresh peripheral blood. V and J are TRBV6-2 or TRBV6-3 and TRBJ1-6, with TRBD1 matching over 9 bases. The clonotype originates from a woman between 18 and 29 years old with Graves' ophthalmopathy. The material sequenced was blood. Here the CDR3 reads CASSYSQGAAYNSPLHF. The CDR3 nucleotides read TGTGCCAGCAGTTACTCACAGGGGGCAGCCTATAATTCACCCCTCCACTTT.